The 17 T cell receptor beta chains given below trace back to one sample, sequenced in a study of cytomegalovirus exposure and HLA in healthy donors. Profiling relied on immunoSEQ multiplex PCR, and the TCRdb table lists in-frame clones only, not all of them. Of 120,000 or so clones listed, approximately 91% are singletons. Input material: PBMCs. The receptor source for this set is a woman in her late teens or twenties in good health and CMV-seronegative.

The genes are TRBV19 and TRBJ2-5; 7 bases match TRBD1. The CDR3 is 12 amino acids. V lost 10 bases and J lost 5; bases outside the gene matches: 7. Germline CDR1 reads LNHDA; CDR2 reads SQIVND (reference sequence). The CDR3 reads CATQDRVETQYF. The DNA for the CDR3 is TGTGCCACTCAAGACAGGGTTGAGACCCAGTACTTC.

This clone was observed a single time. The chain has TRBV29-1 and TRBJ2-7; D is perhaps TRBD2 (5 bases). The CDR3 spans 14 residues. The germline V and J ends were trimmed by 1 base and 2 bases, with 12 bases remaining between them. The germline CDR1 and CDR2 sequences are SQVTM and ANQGSEA. The CDR3 loop reads CSVEGNSGPYEQYF. CDR3 nucleotide sequence: TGCAGCGTTGAAGGGAACAGCGGCCCCTACGAGCAGTACTTC.

The J gene is TRBJ2-7, the V gene TRBV19; the match to TRBD2 covers 9 bases. From germline, CDR1 is LNHDA and CDR2 SQIVND (reference sequence). The CDR3 is 15 amino acids. The J segment lost 1 base and the V segment lost 2 bases, leaving 3 bases of the junction unmatched. The CDR3 sequence is CASSIIAGVSYEQYF. The CDR3 DNA sequence: TGTGCCAGTAGTATAATAGCGGGAGTGTCCTACGAGCAGTACTTC.

The chain links TRBV6-5 to TRBJ2-1, with 7 positions matching TRBD1. The CDR3 consists of 13 residues. CDR1 and CDR2 from the germline V gene are MNHEY and SVGAGI. Losses at the gene ends were 7 bases for V and 2 bases for J; bases not matched to a gene: 2. Here the CDR3 reads CASTTGTYNEQFF. The CDR3 DNA reads TGTGCCAGCACGACAGGGACCTACAATGAGCAGTTCTTC.

The chain recombines TRBV5-1 with TRBJ2-7, with no clear D. Germline V gene data show CDR1 as SGHRS and CDR2 as YFSETQ. This CDR3 spans 14 amino acids. The germline V and J ends were trimmed by 0 bases and 1 base, with 8 bases remaining between them. This CDR3 reads CASSLDGFSYEQYF. The DNA of the CDR3 is TGCGCCAGCAGCTTGGACGGGTTTTCCTACGAGCAGTACTTC.

This chain connects TRBV5-1 to TRBJ1-1, with 7 bases that match TRBD1. V shed 4 bases and J 0 bases; nucleotides not matched to a gene: 6. Germline CDR1 reads SGHRS; CDR2 reads YFSETQ. The CDR3 runs to 15 residues. The chain's CDR3 is CASSIQTGMNTEAFF. In DNA form, the CDR3 reads TGCGCCAGCAGCATACAGACAGGGATGAACACTGAAGCTTTCTTT. Based on the CDR3 plus reference TRBV5-1 and TRBJ1-1, the full variable domain is KAGVTQTPRYLIKTRGQQVTLSCSPISGHRSVSWYQQTPGQGLQFLFEYFSETQRNKGNFPGRFSGRQFSNSRSEMNVSTLELGDSALYLCASSIQTGMNTEAFFGQGTRLTVV.

This sequence joins TRBV11-3 and TRBJ2-7, with D possibly TRBD1 on 5 matching bases. In germline, CDR1 is SGHNT, CDR2 YENEEA. This CDR3 is built from 13 residues. V dropped 3 bases and J dropped 0 bases, with 6 bases sitting between them. The chain's CDR3 is CASSFDSSYEQYF. The CDR3 nucleotides read TGTGCCAGCAGCTTTGACAGCTCCTACGAGCAGTACTTC.

The chain has TRBV30 and TRBJ2-7; 13 bases fit TRBD2. V lost 1 base to trimming and J lost 4 bases; unmatched junction nucleotides: 4. Per germline, CDR1 GTSNPN and CDR2 SVGIG (reference sequence). This CDR3 has 15 amino acids. CDR3 loop: CAWSGTSGSYYEQYF. In DNA, the CDR3 is TGTGCCTGGAGTGGGACTAGCGGGAGTTATTACGAGCAGTACTTC.

V and J are TRBV11-3 and TRBJ2-3; 11 nucleotides align to TRBD2. With V trimmed by 2 bases and J by 8 bases, 15 bases remained unmatched. The germline V gene has CDR1 SGHNT and CDR2 YENEEA. The CDR3 has 18 residues. The CDR3 protein is CASSLPHPGLAESGTQYF. CDR3 coding DNA: TGTGCCAGCAGCTTACCACACCCGGGACTAGCGGAGTCGGGTACGCAGTATTTT.

The rearrangement joins TRBV5-5 to TRBJ2-3, with 14 bases fitting TRBD2. The germline gives CDR1 SGHKS, CDR2 YYEKEE (reference sequence). The CDR3 totals 17 residues. The J segment lost 2 bases and the V segment lost 2 bases, leaving 4 bases of the junction unmatched. The CDR3 region is CASSFRLAGGNTDTQYF. DNA of the CDR3: TGTGCCAGCAGCTTCCGACTAGCGGGAGGGAACACAGATACGCAGTATTTT.

V gene TRBV5-6 combines with J gene TRBJ2-1, with 7 positions matching TRBD2. The CDR3 is 13 amino acids. Germline loops: CDR1 SGHDT, CDR2 YYEEEE. V trimming: 1 base; J trimming: 10 bases; junction bases outside the gene matches: 5. The CDR3 region is CASSLMTSREQFF. As DNA, the CDR3 is TGTGCCAGCAGCTTGATGACTAGCAGGGAGCAGTTCTTC.

This chain joins TRBV2 and TRBJ2-1, with 8 positions matching TRBD2. Germline CDR1 reads SNHLY; CDR2 reads FYNNEI. With V trimmed by 6 bases and J by 0 bases, 7 bases remained unmatched. The CDR3 sequence is 16 residues long. CDR3 bases: TGTGCCAGCAGCCGACTAGCGTGGAGCTCCTACAATGAGCAGTTCTTC. It codes for CASSRLAWSSYNEQFF.

The J gene is TRBJ2-7, the V gene TRBV27, with D unclear. The CDR3 runs to 14 residues. Trimming cost V 4 bases and J 0 bases, with 10 bases left between them. From germline, CDR1 is MNHEY and CDR2 SMNVEV (reference sequence). Written as DNA, the CDR3 is TGTGCCAGCAGTTCTACGCGGAGCTCCTACGAGCAGTACTTC. Its protein is CASSSTRSSYEQYF.

This chain links TRBV5-1 with TRBJ2-1; D is uncertain. In germline, CDR1 is SGHRS, CDR2 YFSETQ. V lost 5 bases and J lost 10, with 13 bases in between. This CDR3 has 12 residues. The CDR3 bases are TGCGCCAGCAGGCTTCCGGGTCGAGAGCAGTTCTTC. Translation gives CASRLPGREQFF.

The CDR3 DNA follows: TGTGCCAGTAGTATACTAACGACTAGCGGGAGGAACAATGAGCAGTTCTTC. Translated, it gives CASSILTTSGRNNEQFF. The chain uses TRBV19 and TRBJ2-1, with 13 bases lining up with TRBD2. Germline V gene data show CDR1 as LNHDA and CDR2 as SQIVND (reference sequence). The CDR3 contains 17 residues. V lost 2 bases to trimming and J lost 5 bases; unmatched junction nucleotides: 6. Variable domain in full (rest from reference TRBV19 and TRBJ2-1): DGGITQSPKYLFRKEGQNVTLSCEQNLNHDAMYWYRQDPGQGLRLIYYSQIVNDFQKGDIAEGYSVSREKKESFPLTVTSAQKNPTAFYLCASSILTTSGRNNEQFFGPGTRLTVL.

This chain links TRBV10-3 with TRBJ1-1; D remains ambiguous. Trimming took off 5 bases at V and 8 bases at J, with 15 bases between the two ends. This CDR3 comprises 13 residues. Germline CDR1 reads ENHRY; CDR2 reads SYGVKD. The CDR3 is CAISPIGGAEAFF. The CDR3 nucleotides are TGTGCCATCAGTCCCATTGGTGGTGCGGAAGCTTTCTTT.

A few counts support this clone. This chain joins TRBV5-1 and TRBJ2-2, with 7 bases fitting TRBD1. With V trimmed by 5 bases and J by 3 bases, 7 bases remained unmatched. CDR3 length: 15 amino acids. Germline CDR1 reads SGHRS; CDR2 reads YFSETQ. CDR3 sequence reads: CASRQGNLDTGELFF. CDR3 DNA sequence: TGCGCCAGCAGACAGGGGAATTTGGACACCGGGGAGCTGTTTTTT.